These 8 T cell receptor beta chains originate from one sample sequenced in a study of beta chain features in type 1 diabetes (dated by TCRdb to between 2017 and 2018). Summary of the overall study and its limitations: A moderate but significant shortening of TCRB CDR3 length was observed in type 1 diabetes patients in all four CD4+ subsets.

Antigen specificity for these receptors is unknown. Library preparation used the immunoSEQ multiplex PCR assay. The entire amount of isolated RNA was reverse transcribed using the High Capacity cDNA Reverse Transcription Kit, so the sequenced TCRB transcripts were expressed ones. TCRdb took over this immuneACCESS table, retaining in-frame rearrangements with V and J assigned. Such tables are incomplete; in checked studies, under half of the missing clones stem from an unresolved V gene, and the remainder is unexplained. In all, the sample holds around 180,000 clones, and approximately 8.1% of those were seen once. The ten top clones hold about 0.95% of the sample. Material: central memory CD4+ T cells from blood. The receptor set was obtained from a woman in her forties with type 1 diabetes.

The chain carries TRBV6-6 and TRBJ1-6; 9 bases fit TRBD1. The CDR3 sequence is 15 residues long. Germline values: CDR1 MNHNY, CDR2 SVGAGI (reference sequence). After removal of 5 bases from V and 10 bases from J, the junction contained 9 bases not matched to a gene. The CDR3 sequence: CASSLGTGMSSPLHF. The CDR3 DNA reads as TGTGCCAGCAGTCTCGGGACAGGGATGTCCTCACCCCTCCACTTT.

The V gene is TRBV30, the J gene TRBJ1-5; D call uncertain. Trimming stripped 1 base from V and 2 bases from J, with 9 bases between. Germline loops: CDR1 GTSNPN, CDR2 SVGIG (reference sequence). This CDR3 has 14 amino acids. The CDR3 coding sequence is TGTGCCTGGAGTGGACTTCTTGGCAATCAGCCCCAGCATTTT. Protein sequence: CAWSGLLGNQPQHF.

The chain joins TRBV9 to TRBJ1-1, with TRBD1 identical over 7 bases. CDR1 SGDLS and CDR2 YYNGEE come from the germline V gene. The ends lost 4 bases at V and 0 bases at J; junction bases unmatched: 3. The CDR3 covers 14 residues. The chain's CDR3 is CASSRDSMNTEAFF. CDR3 bases: TGTGCCAGCAGCCGGGACAGCATGAACACTGAAGCTTTCTTT.

The V call is TRBV7-2, the J call TRBJ2-7; D is undetermined. V dropped 4 bases and J dropped 5 bases, with 12 bases sitting between them. In germline, CDR1 is SGHTA, CDR2 FQGNSA. The CDR3 is 13 residues long. The CDR3 DNA follows: TGTGCCAGCAGCTCGAATACAGTAGACGAGCAGTACTTC. It encodes CASSSNTVDEQYF. Based on the CDR3 plus reference TRBV7-2 and TRBJ2-7, the full variable domain is GAGVSQSPSNKVTEKGKDVELRCDPISGHTALYWYRQSLGQGLEFLIYFQGNSAPDKSGLPSDRFSAERTGGSVSTLTIQRTQQEDSAVYLCASSSNTVDEQYFGPGTRLTVT.

This clone has only a few counts. V is TRBV7-2 and J is TRBJ2-5; D is unclear. CDR1 SGHTA and CDR2 FQGNSA come from the germline V gene. This CDR3 region has 12 residues. Trimming took 5 bases from V and 0 from J, leaving 4 bases between them. The CDR3 nucleotides are TGTGCCAGCAGCGCGAACCAAGAGACCCAGTACTTC. Translation: CASSANQETQYF.

The chain is built from TRBV28 and TRBJ2-5; D is possibly TRBD2 (5 bases). Trimming cost V 7 bases and J 0 bases, with 15 bases left between them. Looked up from germline, CDR1 is MDHEN and CDR2 is SYDVKM. The CDR3 runs 15 residues. The CDR3 sequence is CASNSGGLDQETQYF. The CDR3 nucleotides read TGTGCCAGCAACTCCGGTGGACTCGACCAAGAGACCCAGTACTTC.

This clone was seen more than once but under ten times. The rearrangement joins TRBV7-8 to TRBJ1-4; a weak D match, TRBD1 (6 bases). This CDR3 is built from 13 residues. Germline V gene lookup returns CDR1 SGHVS and CDR2 FQNEAQ. Between the trimmed V and J ends, which lost 2 bases and 8 bases, there was a span of 9 bases. CDR3 residues: CASSLQGTEKLFF. CDR3 in DNA: TGTGCCAGCAGCTTACAGGGGACGGAAAAACTGTTTTTT. The full variable domain, with the rest looked up from reference TRBV7-8 and TRBJ1-4, is GAGVSQSPRYKVAKRGQDVALRCDPISGHVSLFWYQQALGQGPEFLTYFQNEAQLDKSGLPSDRFFAERPEGSVSTLKIQRTQQEDSAVYLCASSLQGTEKLFFGSGTQLSVL.

This clone came up a few times. The chain carries TRBV5-1 and TRBJ2-1; D call uncertain. Germline V gene data show CDR1 as SGHRS and CDR2 as YFSETQ. Trimming shortened V by 0 bases and J by 3 bases, and 7 bases separated the two germline ends. CDR3 length: 14 residues. The CDR3 DNA is TGCGCCAGCAGCTTGGGGCAGAACTACAATGAGCAGTTCTTC. Encoded protein: CASSLGQNYNEQFF.